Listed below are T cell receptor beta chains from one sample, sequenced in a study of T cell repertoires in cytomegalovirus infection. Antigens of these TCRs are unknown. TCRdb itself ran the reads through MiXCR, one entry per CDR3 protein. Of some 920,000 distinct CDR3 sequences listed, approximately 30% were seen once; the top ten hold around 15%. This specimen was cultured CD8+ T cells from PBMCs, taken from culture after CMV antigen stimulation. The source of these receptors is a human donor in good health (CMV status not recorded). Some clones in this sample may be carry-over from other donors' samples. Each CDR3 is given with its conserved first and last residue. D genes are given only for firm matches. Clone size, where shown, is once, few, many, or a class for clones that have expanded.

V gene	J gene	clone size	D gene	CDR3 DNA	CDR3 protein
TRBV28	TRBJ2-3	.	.	TGTGCCAGCAGTTTACAAGCCTCAGATACGCAGTATTTT	CASSLQASDTQYF
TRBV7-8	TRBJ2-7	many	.	TGTGCCAGCAGCTTTGACACCTACGAGCAGTACTTC	CASSFDTYEQYF
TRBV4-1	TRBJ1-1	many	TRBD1	TGCGCCAGCAGCCAAGGACAGGGGAGCACTGAAGCTTTCTTT	CASSQGQGSTEAFF
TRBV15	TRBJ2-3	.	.	TGTGCCACCAGCAGACCCACCGGGGCTTTTAGCACAGATACGCAGTATTTT	CATSRPTGAFSTDTQYF
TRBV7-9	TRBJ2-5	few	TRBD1	TGTGCCAGCAGCCGATCGGACAGGGGGCTAGAGACCCAGTACTTC	CASSRSDRGLETQYF
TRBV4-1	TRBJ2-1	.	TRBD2	TGCGCCAGCAGCCAAGATGGCGGGGGGGCAAGGAATGAGCAGTTCTTC	CASSQDGGGARNEQFF
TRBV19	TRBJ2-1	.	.	TGTGCCAGTAGTATAGAACACCCCTCCTACAATGAGCAGTTCTTC	CASSIEHPSYNEQFF
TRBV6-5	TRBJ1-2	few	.	TGTGCCAGCAGTTCCGGAATCGTGGGGGTTGACTATGGCTACACCTTC	CASSSGIVGVDYGYTF
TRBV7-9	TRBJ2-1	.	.	TGTGCCAGCACCTCTGACTCCTACAATGAGCAGTTCTTC	CASTSDSYNEQFF
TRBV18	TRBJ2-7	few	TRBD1	TGTGCCAGCTGGGGGGGACAGGGGTATATCCACGAGCAGTACTTC	CASWGGQGYIHEQYF